This entry concerns a single T cell receptor beta chain. What it binds is not known. The ends were cut back, 8 bases at V and 5 bases at J, with 19 bases in the middle. Germline V gene sequence: CDR1 MNHNY, CDR2 SVGAGI (reference sequence). This CDR3 is built from 15 residues. The data were taken from a study of cytomegalovirus exposure and HLA in healthy donors. This PCR relied on a set of 60 Vbeta primers and 13 Jbeta primers. Using immunoSEQ multiplex PCR, the repertoire was profiled, and TCRdb retains in-frame clones only, with some absent. This sample has 100,000 to 150,000 clones, with about 74% found just once. Study-wide findings and caveats: Later findings reportedly placed an Asian-associated ancestry cluster below the approximately 670-donor mean for N-insertions. Three CMV-associated chains were confirmed in vitro to be specific for CMV antigens.

Sequencing used PBMCs. This chain connects TRBV6-6 to TRBJ2-1, with D perhaps TRBD2 (5 bases). The sequence was obtained from a woman aged 45 to 65 in good health and CMV-seropositive. The CDR3 nucleotides read TGTGCCAGCTCCCCCACAAAAAAGGGAGACAATGAGCAGTTCTTC. Protein sequence: CASSPTKKGDNEQFF.